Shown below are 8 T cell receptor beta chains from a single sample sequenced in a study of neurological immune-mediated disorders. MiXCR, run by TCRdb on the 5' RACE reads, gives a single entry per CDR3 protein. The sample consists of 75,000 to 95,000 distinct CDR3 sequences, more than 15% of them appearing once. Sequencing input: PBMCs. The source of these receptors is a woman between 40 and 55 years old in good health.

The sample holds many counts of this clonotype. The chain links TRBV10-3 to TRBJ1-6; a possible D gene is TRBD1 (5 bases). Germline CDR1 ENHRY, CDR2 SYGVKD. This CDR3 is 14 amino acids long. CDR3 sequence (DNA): TGTGCTGCGGGACCTACACCTGATAATTCACCCCTCCACTTT. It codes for CAAGPTPDNSPLHF.

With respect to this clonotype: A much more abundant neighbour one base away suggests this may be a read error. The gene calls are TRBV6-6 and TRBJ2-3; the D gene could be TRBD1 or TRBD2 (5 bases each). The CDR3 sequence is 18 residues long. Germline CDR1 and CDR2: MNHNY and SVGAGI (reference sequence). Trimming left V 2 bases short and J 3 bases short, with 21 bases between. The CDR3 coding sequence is TGTGCCAGCAGTTACGGTTTGGGGAGCAGGGTCGAAACAGATACGCAGTATTTT. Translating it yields CASSYGLGSRVETDTQYF.

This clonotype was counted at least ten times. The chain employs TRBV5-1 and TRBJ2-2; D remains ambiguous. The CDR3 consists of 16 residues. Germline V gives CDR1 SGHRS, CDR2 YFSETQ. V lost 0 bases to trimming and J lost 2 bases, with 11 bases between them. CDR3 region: CASSLGVAVNTGELFF. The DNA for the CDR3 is TGCGCCAGCAGCTTGGGAGTGGCAGTTAACACCGGGGAGCTGTTTTTT. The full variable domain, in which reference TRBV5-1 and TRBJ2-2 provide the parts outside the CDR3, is KAGVTQTPRYLIKTRGQQVTLSCSPISGHRSVSWYQQTPGQGLQFLFEYFSETQRNKGNFPGRFSGRQFSNSRSEMNVSTLELGDSALYLCASSLGVAVNTGELFFGEGSRLTVL.

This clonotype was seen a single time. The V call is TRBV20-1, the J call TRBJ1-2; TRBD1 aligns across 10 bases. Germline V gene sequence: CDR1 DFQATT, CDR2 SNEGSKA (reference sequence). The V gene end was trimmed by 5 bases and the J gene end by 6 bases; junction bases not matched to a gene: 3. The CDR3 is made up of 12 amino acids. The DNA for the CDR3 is TGCAGTGCTGGGACAGGGGCTAATGGCTACACCTTC. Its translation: CSAGTGANGYTF.

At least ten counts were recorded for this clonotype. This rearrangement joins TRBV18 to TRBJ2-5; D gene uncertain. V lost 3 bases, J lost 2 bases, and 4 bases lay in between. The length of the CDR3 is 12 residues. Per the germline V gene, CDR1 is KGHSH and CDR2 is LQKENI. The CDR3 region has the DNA TGTGCCAGCTCACCCCTACAAGAGACCCAGTACTTC. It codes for CASSPLQETQYF.

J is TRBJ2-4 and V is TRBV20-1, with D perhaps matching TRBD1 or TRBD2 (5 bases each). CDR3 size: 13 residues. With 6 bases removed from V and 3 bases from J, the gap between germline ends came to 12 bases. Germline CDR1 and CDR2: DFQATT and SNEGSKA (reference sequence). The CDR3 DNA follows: TGCAGTGCCAAAAGGGACGGCAAAAACATTCAGTACTTC. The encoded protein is CSAKRDGKNIQYF.

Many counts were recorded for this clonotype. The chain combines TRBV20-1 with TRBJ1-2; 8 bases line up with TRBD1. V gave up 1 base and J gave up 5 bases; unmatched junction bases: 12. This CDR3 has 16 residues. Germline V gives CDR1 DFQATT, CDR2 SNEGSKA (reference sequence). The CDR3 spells CSARGAAGGELYGYTF. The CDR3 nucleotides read TGCAGTGCTAGAGGGGCGGCAGGGGGCGAATTATATGGCTACACCTTC.

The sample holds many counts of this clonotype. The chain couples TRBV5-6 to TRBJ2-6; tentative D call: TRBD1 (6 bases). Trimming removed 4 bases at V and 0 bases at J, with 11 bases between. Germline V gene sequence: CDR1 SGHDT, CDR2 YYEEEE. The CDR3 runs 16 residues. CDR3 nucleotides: TGTGCCAGCAGCAGACAGGTTAACTCTGGGGCCAACGTCCTGACTTTC. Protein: CASSRQVNSGANVLTF.